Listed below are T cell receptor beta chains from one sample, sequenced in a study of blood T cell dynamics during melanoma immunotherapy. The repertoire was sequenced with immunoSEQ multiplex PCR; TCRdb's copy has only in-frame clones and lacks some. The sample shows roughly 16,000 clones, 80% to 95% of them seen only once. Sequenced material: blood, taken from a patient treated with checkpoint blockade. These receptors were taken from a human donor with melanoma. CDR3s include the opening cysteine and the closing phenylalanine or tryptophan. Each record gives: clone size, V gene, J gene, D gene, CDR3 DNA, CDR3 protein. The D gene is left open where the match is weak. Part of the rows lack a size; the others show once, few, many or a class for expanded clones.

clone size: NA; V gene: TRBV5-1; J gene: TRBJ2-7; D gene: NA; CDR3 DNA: TGCGCCAGCAGCTTGGCCATAGGGGGTACCTACGAGCAGTACTTC; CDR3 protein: CASSLAIGGTYEQYF
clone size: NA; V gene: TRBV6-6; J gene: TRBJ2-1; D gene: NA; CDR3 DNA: TGTGCCAGTCTACATGGCGGGCCTTACAATGAGCAGTTCTTC; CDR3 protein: CASLHGGPYNEQFF
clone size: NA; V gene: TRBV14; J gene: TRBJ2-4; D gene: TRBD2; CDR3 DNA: TGTGCCAGCGGCCCGGGAGGGTCTAAAAACATTCAGTACTTC; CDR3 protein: CASGPGGSKNIQYF
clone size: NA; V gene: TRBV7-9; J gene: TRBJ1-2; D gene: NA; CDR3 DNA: TGTGCCAGCAGCTTATGGTCGCTGTCGTCTAATGGCTACACCTTC; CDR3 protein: CASSLWSLSSNGYTF
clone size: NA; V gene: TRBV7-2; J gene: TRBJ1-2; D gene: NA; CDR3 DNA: TGTGCCAGCAGCTGGTCAGGGACCCAAGGCTACACCTTC; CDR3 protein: CASSWSGTQGYTF
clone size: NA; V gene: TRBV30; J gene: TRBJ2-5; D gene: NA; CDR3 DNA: TGTGCCTGGAGTCCCGGGGAGACCCAGTACTTC; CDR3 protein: CAWSPGETQYF
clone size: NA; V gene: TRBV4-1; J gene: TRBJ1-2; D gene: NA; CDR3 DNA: TGCGCCAGCAGCGAAAAGGAGGGAGGGGGGGTTTATGGCTACACCTTC; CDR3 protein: CASSEKEGGGVYGYTF
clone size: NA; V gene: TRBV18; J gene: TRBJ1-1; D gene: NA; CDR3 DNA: TGTGCCAGCTCACCATCGGGGCCTCCAAACACTGAAGCTTTCTTT; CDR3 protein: CASSPSGPPNTEAFF
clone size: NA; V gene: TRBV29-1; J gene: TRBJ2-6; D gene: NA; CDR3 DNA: TGCAGCGCTATCTCTGGGGCCAACGTCCTGACTTTC; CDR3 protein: CSAISGANVLTF
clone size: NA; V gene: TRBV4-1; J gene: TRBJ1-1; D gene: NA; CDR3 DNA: TGCGCCAGCAGCCAGGTCCGCACGAACACTGAAGCTTTCTTT; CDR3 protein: CASSQVRTNTEAFF
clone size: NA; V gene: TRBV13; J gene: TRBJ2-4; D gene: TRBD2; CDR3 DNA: TGTGCCAGCAGCTTAGGGGGGACTAGCGGGAGGGGCATTCAGTACTTC; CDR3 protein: CASSLGGTSGRGIQYF
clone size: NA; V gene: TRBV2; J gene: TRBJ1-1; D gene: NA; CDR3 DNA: TGTGCCAGCAGTGAATTTCGGACAGTTAACACTGAAGCTTTCTTT; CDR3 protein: CASSEFRTVNTEAFF
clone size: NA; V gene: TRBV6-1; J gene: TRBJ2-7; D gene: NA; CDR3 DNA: TGTGCCAGCAGTCCCATTAACTACGAGCAGTACTTC; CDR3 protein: CASSPINYEQYF
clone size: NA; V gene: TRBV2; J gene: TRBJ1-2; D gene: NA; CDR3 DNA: TGTGCCAGCAGTGACAGGAGAGGTACAGACTATGGCTACACCTTC; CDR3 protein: CASSDRRGTDYGYTF
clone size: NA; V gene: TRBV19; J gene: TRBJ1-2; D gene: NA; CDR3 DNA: TGTGCCAGTAGTAAACAGCAGTATGGCTACACCTTC; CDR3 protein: CASSKQQYGYTF
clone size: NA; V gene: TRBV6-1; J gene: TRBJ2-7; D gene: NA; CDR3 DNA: TGTGCCAGCAGTGGCCGCTACGAGCAGTACTTC; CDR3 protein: CASSGRYEQYF
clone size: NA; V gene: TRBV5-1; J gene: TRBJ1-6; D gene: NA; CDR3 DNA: TGCGCCAGCAGCTTGGCCCAGGGGACAAATTCACCCCTCCACTTT; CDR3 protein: CASSLAQGTNSPLHF
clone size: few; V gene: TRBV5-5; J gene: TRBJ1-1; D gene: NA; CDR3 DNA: TGTGCCAGCAGCTTTACGAACAGGGCAGGACCTGAAGCTTTCTTT; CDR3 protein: CASSFTNRAGPEAFF
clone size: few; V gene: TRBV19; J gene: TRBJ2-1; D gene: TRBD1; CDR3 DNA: TGTGCCAGCAGCCAGGGGGGCGGACAGGGCTACAATGAGCAGTTCTTC; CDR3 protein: CASSQGGGQGYNEQFF
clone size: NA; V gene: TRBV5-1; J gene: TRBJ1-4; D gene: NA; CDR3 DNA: TGCGCCAGCAGCTTGAGGGCCGGAGCAACTAATGAAAAACTGTTTTTT; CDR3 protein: CASSLRAGATNEKLFF
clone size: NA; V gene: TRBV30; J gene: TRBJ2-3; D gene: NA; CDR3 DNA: TGTGCCTGGAGTGTATCCCAAATTTTTAGCACAGATACGCAGTATTTT; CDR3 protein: CAWSVSQIFSTDTQYF
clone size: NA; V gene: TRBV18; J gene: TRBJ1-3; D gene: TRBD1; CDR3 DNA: TGTGCCAGCTCACCAGGGACAGGGACTGGAAACACCATATATTTT; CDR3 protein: CASSPGTGTGNTIYF
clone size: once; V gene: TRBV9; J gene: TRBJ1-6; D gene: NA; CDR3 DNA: TGTGCCAGCAGTCGACAGGCTAATTCACCCCTCCACTTT; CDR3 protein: CASSRQANSPLHF
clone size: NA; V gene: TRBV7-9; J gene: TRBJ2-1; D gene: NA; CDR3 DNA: TGTGCCGGGGGAGCCAGTTTCTCCTACAATGAGCAGTTCTTC; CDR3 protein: CAGGASFSYNEQFF
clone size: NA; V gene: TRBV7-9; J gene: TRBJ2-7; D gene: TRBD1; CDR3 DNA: TGTGCCAGCAGCTTACAACAGGGGGACTACGAGCAGTACTTC; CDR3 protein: CASSLQQGDYEQYF
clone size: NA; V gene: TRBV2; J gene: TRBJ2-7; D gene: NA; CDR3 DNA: TGTGCCAGCAGTGATTGGGGGATTCGCTACGAGCAGTACTTC; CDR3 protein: CASSDWGIRYEQYF
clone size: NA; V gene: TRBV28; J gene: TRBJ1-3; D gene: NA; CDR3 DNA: TGTGCCAGCAGTTCACCGGGACGAGGAAACACCATATATTTT; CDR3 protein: CASSSPGRGNTIYF
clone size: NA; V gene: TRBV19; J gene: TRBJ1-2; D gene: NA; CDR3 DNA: TGTGCCAGTAGTCCCACCTCCTGGGGGACGTATGGCTACACCTTC; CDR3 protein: CASSPTSWGTYGYTF
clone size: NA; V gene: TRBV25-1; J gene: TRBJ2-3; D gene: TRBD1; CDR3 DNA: TGTGCCAGCAGTCCGAATCTAAGGACAGGAAAGACAGATACGCAGTATTTT; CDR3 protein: CASSPNLRTGKTDTQYF
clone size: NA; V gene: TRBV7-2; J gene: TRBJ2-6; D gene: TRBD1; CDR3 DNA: TGTGCCAGCAGCTTTTTGACAGGGGAAAGGTCTGGGGCCAACGTCCTGACTTTC; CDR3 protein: CASSFLTGERSGANVLTF
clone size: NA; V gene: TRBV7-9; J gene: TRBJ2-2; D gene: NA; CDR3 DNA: TGTGCCAGCAGCTTAAAAGACTTCACCGGGGAGCTGTTTTTT; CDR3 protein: CASSLKDFTGELFF
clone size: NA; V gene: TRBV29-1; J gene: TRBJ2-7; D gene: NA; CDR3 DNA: TGCAGCGTTGTACGTCAGGGGTCCTACGAGCAGTACTTC; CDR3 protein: CSVVRQGSYEQYF
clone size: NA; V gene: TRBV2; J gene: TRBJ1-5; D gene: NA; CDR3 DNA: TGTGCCAGCAGGCCTGGGGGAAGCAATCAGCCCCAGCATTTT; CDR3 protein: CASRPGGSNQPQHF
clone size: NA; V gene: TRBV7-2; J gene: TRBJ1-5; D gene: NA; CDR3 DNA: TGTGCCAGCAGCCCTAACTTGGGCAATCAGCCCCAGCATTTT; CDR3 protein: CASSPNLGNQPQHF
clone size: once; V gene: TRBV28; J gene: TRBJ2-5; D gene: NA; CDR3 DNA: TGTGCCAGCAGTTTGCGAGAGACCCAGTACTTC; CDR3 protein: CASSLRETQYF
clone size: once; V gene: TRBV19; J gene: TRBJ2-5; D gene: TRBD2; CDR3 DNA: TGTGCCAGTACCTCCCAGGCGGGGGGCGCGGAGACCCAGTACTTC; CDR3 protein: CASTSQAGGAETQYF
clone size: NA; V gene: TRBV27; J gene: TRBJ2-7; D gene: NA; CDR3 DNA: TGTGCCACCCGCAGGGGCCCACCCTACGAGCAGTACTTC; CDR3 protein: CATRRGPPYEQYF
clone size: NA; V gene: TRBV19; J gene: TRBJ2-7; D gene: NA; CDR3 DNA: TGTGCCAGTAGTACCCTCGGGCGGGACACTTTCTCCTACGAGCAGTACTTC; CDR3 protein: CASSTLGRDTFSYEQYF
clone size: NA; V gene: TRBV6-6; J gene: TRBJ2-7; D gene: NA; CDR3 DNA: TGTGCCAGCAGTCAGGGGCAGGGTACCTACGAGCAGTACTTC; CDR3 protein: CASSQGQGTYEQYF
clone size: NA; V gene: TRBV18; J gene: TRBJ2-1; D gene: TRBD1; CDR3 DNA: TGTGCCAGCTCACAGAGACAGGGGCCACAAATTGACAATGAGCAGTTCTTC; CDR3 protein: CASSQRQGPQIDNEQFF
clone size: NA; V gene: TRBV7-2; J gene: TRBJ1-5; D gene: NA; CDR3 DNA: TGTGCCAGCAGCTTAAGGTATAGGGTCGATAGCAATCAGCCCCAGCATTTT; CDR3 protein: CASSLRYRVDSNQPQHF
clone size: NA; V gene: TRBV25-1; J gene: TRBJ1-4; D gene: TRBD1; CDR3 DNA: TGTGCCAGCAGTGAACCAAGACAGGGAGGAAATGAAAAACTGTTTTTT; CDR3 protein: CASSEPRQGGNEKLFF
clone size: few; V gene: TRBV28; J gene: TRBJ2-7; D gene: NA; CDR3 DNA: TGTGCCAGCAGTCAAACCTCAGGGCTAACCTCCTACGAGCAGTACTTC; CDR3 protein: CASSQTSGLTSYEQYF
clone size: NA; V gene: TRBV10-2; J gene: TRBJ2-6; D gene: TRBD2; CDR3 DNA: TGCGCCAGCAGATACGGACTAGCGTCGGGGGCCAACGTCCTGACTTTC; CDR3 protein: CASRYGLASGANVLTF
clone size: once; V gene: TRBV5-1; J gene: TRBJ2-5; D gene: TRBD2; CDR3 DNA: TGCGCCAGCAGCCCAAAAACTAGCGCGGAGACCCAGTACTTC; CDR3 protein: CASSPKTSAETQYF
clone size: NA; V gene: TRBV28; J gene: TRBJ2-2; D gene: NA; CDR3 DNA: TGTGCCAGCAGTTTGGTTACAGGGTGGACCGGGGAGCTGTTTTTT; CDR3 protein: CASSLVTGWTGELFF
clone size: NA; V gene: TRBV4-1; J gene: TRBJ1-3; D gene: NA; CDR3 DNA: TGCGCCAGCAGCCAAGGCATCCCGGGGGGCCGAAACACCATATATTTT; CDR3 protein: CASSQGIPGGRNTIYF
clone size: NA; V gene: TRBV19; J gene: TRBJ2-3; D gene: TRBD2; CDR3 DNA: TGTGCCAGTAGAGCTCTAGCGGGAGGTTCCAGCACAGATACGCAGTATTTT; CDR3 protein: CASRALAGGSSTDTQYF
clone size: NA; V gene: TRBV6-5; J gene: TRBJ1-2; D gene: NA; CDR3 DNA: TGTGCCAGCAGCTCTGACAGGAATGGCTACACCTTC; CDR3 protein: CASSSDRNGYTF
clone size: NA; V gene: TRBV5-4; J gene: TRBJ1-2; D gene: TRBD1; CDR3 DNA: TGTGCCAGCATGCTGGGGACAGGGTTACCTAGGGATGGCTACACCTTC; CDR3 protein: CASMLGTGLPRDGYTF